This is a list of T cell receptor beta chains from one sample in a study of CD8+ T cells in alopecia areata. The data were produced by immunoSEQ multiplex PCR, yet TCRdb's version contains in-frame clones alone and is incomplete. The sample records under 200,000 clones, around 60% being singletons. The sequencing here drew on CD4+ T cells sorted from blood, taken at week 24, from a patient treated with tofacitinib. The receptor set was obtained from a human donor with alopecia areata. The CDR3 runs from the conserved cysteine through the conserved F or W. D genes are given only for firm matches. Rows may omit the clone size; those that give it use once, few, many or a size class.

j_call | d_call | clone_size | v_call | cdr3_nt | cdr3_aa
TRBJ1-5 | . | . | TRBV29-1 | TGCAGCCCGAAAGGTCAGCCCCAGCATTTT | CSPKGQPQHF
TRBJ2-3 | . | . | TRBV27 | TGTGCCAGCAGTTTTGGTCCAGGTTACACAGATACGCAGTATTTT | CASSFGPGYTDTQYF
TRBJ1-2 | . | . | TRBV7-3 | TGTGCCAGCAGCTTAGAGACAAAGTCTAGCTATGGCTACACCTTC | CASSLETKSSYGYTF
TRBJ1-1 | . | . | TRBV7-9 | TGTGCCAGCAGCCGAGTGGGGTACCTGTTGAACACTGAAGCTTTCTTT | CASSRVGYLLNTEAFF
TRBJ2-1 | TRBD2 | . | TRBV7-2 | TGTGCCAGCAGCTCGCTAGCGGGGGGGCCTAGTGAGCAGTTCTTC | CASSSLAGGPSEQFF
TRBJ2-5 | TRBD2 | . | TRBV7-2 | TGTGCCAGCAGCCTACAGCGCGGAGCGGGGGGGCTGGCAGAGACCCAGTACTTC | CASSLQRGAGGLAETQYF
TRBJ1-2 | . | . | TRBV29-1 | TGCAGCGTTGACCGCAAGGATGGCTACACCTTC | CSVDRKDGYTF
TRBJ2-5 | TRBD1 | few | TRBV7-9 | TGTGCCAGCAGCCGTCCGGGACAGCAAGAGACCCAGTACTTC | CASSRPGQQETQYF
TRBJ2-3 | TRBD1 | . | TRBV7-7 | TGTGCCAGCAGCCCCGGGGGACAGGGGGCAGATACGCAGTATTTT | CASSPGGQGADTQYF
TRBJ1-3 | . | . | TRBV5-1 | TGCGCCAGCAGCTTGAATTTGGGGCAGGGGAACACCATATATTTT | CASSLNLGQGNTIYF
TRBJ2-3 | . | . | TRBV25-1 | TGTGCCAGCAGTGAATTAGTTGGTGGGTTGATGGATACGCAGTATTTT | CASSELVGGLMDTQYF
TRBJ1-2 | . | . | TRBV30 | TGTGCCTGGAGTGTTGGCGGGGGCTACACCTTC | CAWSVGGGYTF
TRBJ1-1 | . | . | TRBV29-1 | TGCAGCGTTGGCGGTTCCGCTTTCTTT | CSVGGSAFF
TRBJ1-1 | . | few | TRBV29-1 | TGCAGCGTTTCCAGGGTTTTGAACACTGAAGCTTTCTTT | CSVSRVLNTEAFF
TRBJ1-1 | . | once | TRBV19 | TGTGCCAGTAGTCTCCAGGGGCGAAACACTGAAGCTTTCTTT | CASSLQGRNTEAFF
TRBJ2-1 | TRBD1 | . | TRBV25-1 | TGTGCCAGCAGTGGGGCGGGACAGGGTAACTACAATGAGCAGTTCTTC | CASSGAGQGNYNEQFF
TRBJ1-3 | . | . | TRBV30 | TGTGCCTGGAGTGTAAGGCAGCCCGGAAACACCATATATTTT | CAWSVRQPGNTIYF
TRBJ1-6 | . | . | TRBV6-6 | TGTGCCAGCAGTTCCTCCACTGGGTCGTCCCTCCACTTT | CASSSSTGSSLHF
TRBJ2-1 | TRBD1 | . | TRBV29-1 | TGCAGCACCCGACAGGGGAGCAATGAGCAGTTCTTC | CSTRQGSNEQFF
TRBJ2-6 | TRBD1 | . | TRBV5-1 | TGCGCCAGCAGCCCCGGACAGGGGTCTGTGGGGGCCAACGTCCTGACTTTC | CASSPGQGSVGANVLTF
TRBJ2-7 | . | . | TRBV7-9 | TGTGCCAGCAGCTCAGCACAGATGTACTACGAGCAGTACTTC | CASSSAQMYYEQYF
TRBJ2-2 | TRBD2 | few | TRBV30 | TGTGCCTGGAGTGCAGGAGCGGGGAGGTCCGGGGAGCTGTTTTTT | CAWSAGAGRSGELFF